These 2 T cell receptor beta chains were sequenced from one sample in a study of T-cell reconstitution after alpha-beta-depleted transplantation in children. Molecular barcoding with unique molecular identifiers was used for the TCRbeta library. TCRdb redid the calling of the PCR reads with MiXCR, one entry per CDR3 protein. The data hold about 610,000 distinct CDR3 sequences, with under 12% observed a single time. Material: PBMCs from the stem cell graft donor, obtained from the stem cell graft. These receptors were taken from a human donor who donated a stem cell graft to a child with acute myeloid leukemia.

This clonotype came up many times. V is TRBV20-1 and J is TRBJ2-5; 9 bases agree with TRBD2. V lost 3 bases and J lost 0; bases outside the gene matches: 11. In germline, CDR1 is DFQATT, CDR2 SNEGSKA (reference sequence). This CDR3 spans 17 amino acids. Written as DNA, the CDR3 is TGCAGTGCTAGCCCGACCTCCAGCGGGAGGTACCAAGAGACCCAGTACTTC. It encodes CSASPTSSGRYQETQYF.

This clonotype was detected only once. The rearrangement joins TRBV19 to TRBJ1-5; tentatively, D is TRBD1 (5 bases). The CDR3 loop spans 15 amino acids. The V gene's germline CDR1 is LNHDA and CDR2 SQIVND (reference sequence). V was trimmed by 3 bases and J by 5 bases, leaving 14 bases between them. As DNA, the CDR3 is TGTGCCAGTAGTATTTGGGGGGGGATCTATCAGCCCCAGCATTTT. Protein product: CASSIWGGIYQPQHF.